What follows are 31 T cell receptor beta chains derived from one specimen sequenced in a study of T-cell reconstitution after alpha-beta-depleted transplantation in children. Researchers prepared the TCRbeta library using unique molecular identifiers, the study reports. TCRdb ran MiXCR on the PCR reads and lists one entry per CDR3 protein. The table has 55,000 to 70,000 distinct CDR3 sequences, 11% seen once; the top ten hold approximately 13%. This specimen consisted of PBMCs, obtained before TCRalphabeta/CD19-depleted stem cell transplant. These receptors were obtained from a boy between 10 and 17 years old with acute myeloid leukemia, due to receive a stem cell transplant.

At least ten counts were recorded for this clonotype. The genes are TRBV7-6 and TRBJ2-1, with 13 bases fitting TRBD2. Trimming took 6 bases from V and 8 from J; bases not matched to a gene: 7. CDR1 is SGHVS and CDR2 is FNYEAQ in the germline V gene. The CDR3 extends over 15 amino acids. CDR3 loop: CASSPTSGGAHEQFF. The DNA of the CDR3 is TGTGCCAGCAGTCCTACTAGCGGGGGGGCCCATGAGCAGTTCTTC.

In its sample, this clonotype was seen many times. As DNA, the CDR3 is TGTGCCAGCACCCTTAGGAGCCCAGGGGGTCCCAGCACAGATACGCAGTATTTT. It translates to CASTLRSPGGPSTDTQYF. This chain joins TRBV11-1 and TRBJ2-3; 7 bases are a match to TRBD1. This CDR3 has 18 amino acids. Germline CDR1 is SGHAT and CDR2 is FQDESV (reference sequence). Trimming at V came to 7 bases and at J to 0 bases, leaving 16 bases not matched to a gene.

This clonotype was observed many times. V is TRBV4-1 and J is TRBJ2-2, with a tentative D call TRBD2 (5 bases). This CDR3 is 15 amino acids long. Deletions cut 0 bases from V and 6 bases from J, with 11 bases between. The germline V gene encodes CDR1 MGHRA and CDR2 YSYEKL. Here the CDR3 reads CASSQDYRGPGELFF. DNA of the CDR3: TGCGCCAGCAGCCAAGATTATCGGGGTCCCGGGGAGCTGTTTTTT.

The J gene is TRBJ2-3, the V gene TRBV12-3 or TRBV12-4; 8 positions match TRBD2. Germline trimming cut 7 bases from V and 4 bases from J; bases unmatched to any gene: 19. This CDR3 has 18 amino acids. The CDR3 DNA reads as TGTGCCAGCACCCCCGCGGTAGCGGGAATTTCGGCATCAGATACGCAGTATTTT. It is translated as CASTPAVAGISASDTQYF.

Many counts were recorded for this clonotype. The rearrangement uses TRBV27 and TRBJ2-7, with 8 bases that match TRBD2. Looked up from germline, CDR1 is MNHEY and CDR2 is SMNVEV (reference sequence). The V segment lost 5 bases and the J segment 4 bases; nucleotides outside the gene matches: 13. The CDR3 runs 16 residues. The DNA for the CDR3 is TGTGCCAGCAGTCGGGCGGGGGGACAACTTTTTTACGAGCAGTACTTC. As protein: CASSRAGGQLFYEQYF.

This clonotype was counted many times. The chain joins TRBV5-5 to TRBJ2-1, with a weak D call TRBD2 (6 bases). This CDR3 is 16 amino acids long. The V end was cut by 4 bases, the J end by 5 bases, with 19 bases between. The germline gives CDR1 SGHKS, CDR2 YYEKEE (reference sequence). In DNA, the CDR3 is TGTGCCAGCAGCGACGAATCCCCCAGGGAGGACAATGAGCAGTTCTTC. This encodes CASSDESPREDNEQFF.

This clonotype was recorded many times. The rearrangement links TRBV7-9 to TRBJ2-2, with unresolved D. This CDR3 comprises 13 residues. The germline V gene encodes CDR1 SEHNR and CDR2 FQNEAQ (reference sequence). Trimming removed 5 bases from V and 7 bases from J, with 11 bases in between. CDR3 amino acids: CASSPRWGGELFF. CDR3 nucleotides: TGTGCCAGCAGCCCCCGGTGGGGCGGGGAGCTGTTTTTT.

In this sample, this clonotype turned up many times. The chain joins TRBV4-3 to TRBJ2-7, with TRBD1 as a possible D gene (5 bases). CDR3 length: 16 amino acids. V dropped 0 bases and J dropped 5 bases, with 17 bases sitting between them. CDR1 is LGHNA and CDR2 is YSLEER in the germline V gene. CDR3 residues: CASSQDPRQGLHEQYF. The DNA for the CDR3 is TGCGCCAGCAGCCAAGATCCTCGGCAGGGCCTTCACGAGCAGTACTTC.

As to this clonotype: With a much larger clone just one base away, this may be a read error. The chain uses TRBV9 and TRBJ2-1, with 11 bases fitting TRBD2. Losses at the gene ends were 2 bases for V and 4 bases for J; bases not matched to a gene: 2. The CDR3 spans 15 residues. The germline V gene encodes CDR1 SGDLS and CDR2 YYNGEE. DNA for the CDR3: TGTGCCAGCAGCGTCTCTAGCGGGGGGTACAATGAGCAGTTCTTC. This sequence encodes CASSVSSGGYNEQFF.

This clonotype was observed at least ten times. The V and J genes are TRBV5-1 and TRBJ1-1; D ambiguous. There are 15 residues in the CDR3. Germline V gene lookup returns CDR1 SGHRS and CDR2 YFSETQ. V was trimmed by 0 bases and J by 0 bases, leaving 9 bases between them. This CDR3 is CASSLGTVLNTEAFF. CDR3 sequence (DNA): TGCGCCAGCAGCTTGGGGACCGTCTTGAACACTGAAGCTTTCTTT. Combining the CDR3 with reference TRBV5-1 and TRBJ1-1 gives the whole variable domain KAGVTQTPRYLIKTRGQQVTLSCSPISGHRSVSWYQQTPGQGLQFLFEYFSETQRNKGNFPGRFSGRQFSNSRSEMNVSTLELGDSALYLCASSLGTVLNTEAFFGQGTRLTVV.

This clonotype was observed at least ten times. This rearrangement joins TRBV27 to TRBJ1-6, with unresolved D. Germline loops: CDR1 MNHEY, CDR2 SMNVEV (reference sequence). The CDR3 is 14 amino acids. V was shortened by 2 bases and J by 6 bases, with 8 bases between the two germline ends. The CDR3: CASSLRQVNSPLHF. The CDR3, as DNA: TGTGCCAGCAGTTTACGGCAGGTTAATTCACCCCTCCACTTT.

The table lists this clonotype with many counts. This chain links TRBV7-9 with TRBJ1-1; D is unresolved. This CDR3 spans 17 amino acids. Trimming left V 2 bases short and J 0 bases short, with 16 bases between. CDR1 is SEHNR and CDR2 is FQNEAQ in the germline V gene (reference sequence). The CDR3 is CASSLRGLGLLNTEAFF. CDR3 sequence (DNA): TGTGCCAGCAGCTTACGTGGCCTGGGATTATTGAACACTGAAGCTTTCTTT. Full variable domain (rest looked up from reference TRBV7-9 and TRBJ1-1): DTGVSQNPRHKITKRGQNVTFRCDPISEHNRLYWYRQTLGQGPEFLTYFQNEAQLEKSRLLSDRFSAERPKGSFSTLEIQRTEQGDSAMYLCASSLRGLGLLNTEAFFGQGTRLTVV.

This clonotype was observed many times. J is TRBJ1-2 and V is TRBV7-8; TRBD1 agrees at 12 bases. The CDR3 covers 16 residues. The trim removed 1 base at V and 7 bases at J, leaving 7 bases unmatched. Per germline, CDR1 SGHVS and CDR2 FQNEAQ. CDR3 in amino acids: CASSLVPSGQGAGYTF. As DNA, the CDR3 is TGTGCCAGCAGCTTAGTACCCTCGGGACAGGGGGCTGGCTACACCTTC.

This clonotype was counted at least ten times. V gene TRBV15 combines with J gene TRBJ2-4; TRBD2 agrees at 7 bases. This CDR3 comprises 15 residues. Trimming cost V 0 bases and J 8 bases; bases outside gene matches: 7. CDR1 is LNHNV and CDR2 is YYDKDF in the germline V gene (reference sequence). The CDR3 loop reads CATSRDQRDIDIQYF. The CDR3 DNA follows: TGTGCCACCAGCAGAGACCAGCGGGATATTGACATTCAGTACTTC.

There are a few counts of this clonotype. This chain links TRBV7-2 with TRBJ1-5; 7 nucleotides match TRBD1. J gave up 3 bases and V 1 base, and 9 bases lay outside the gene matches. Per germline, CDR1 SGHTA and CDR2 FQGNSA. The CDR3 totals 17 residues. The CDR3 sequence is CASSLGRTGFDNQPQHF. In DNA form, the CDR3 reads TGTGCCAGCAGCTTAGGGAGGACAGGCTTCGACAATCAGCCCCAGCATTTT.

This clonotype was counted at least ten times. The chain uses TRBV7-9 and TRBJ1-4; D is undetermined. V was trimmed by 1 base and J by 9 bases, leaving 3 bases between them. The CDR3 extends over 11 amino acids. Germline V gene data show CDR1 as SEHNR and CDR2 as FQNEAQ (reference sequence). This chain's CDR3 is CASSLGQKLFF. CDR3 coding DNA: TGTGCCAGCAGCTTAGGACAAAAACTGTTTTTT.

This clonotype has a count of ten or more. The chain joins TRBV20-1 to TRBJ2-3; D gene ambiguous. CDR3 length: 15 amino acids. Trimming removed 3 bases at V and 5 bases at J, with 18 bases between. Per the germline V gene, CDR1 is DFQATT and CDR2 is SNEGSKA (reference sequence). The CDR3 here is CSASEVSSSLDTQYF. The CDR3, as DNA: TGCAGTGCTAGTGAAGTGTCTAGTTCCCTAGATACGCAGTATTTT.

The sample holds many counts of this clonotype. The chain links TRBV20-1 to TRBJ2-5; tentative D call: TRBD1 (5 bases). There are 13 residues in the CDR3. Germline-derived CDR1 and CDR2 are DFQATT and SNEGSKA (reference sequence). Trimming shortened V by 8 bases and J by 2 bases, and 15 bases separated the two germline ends. The CDR3 DNA follows: TGCAGTAGCGATAGGGCAGGGCAAGAGACCCAGTACTTC. It specifies CSSDRAGQETQYF.

In its sample, this clonotype was seen once. This rearrangement joins TRBV9 to TRBJ2-1, with TRBD2 identical over 11 bases. In germline, CDR1 is SGDLS, CDR2 YYNGEE. Germline trimming cut 2 bases from V and 7 bases from J; bases unmatched to any gene: 5. The length of the CDR3 is 15 residues. The CDR3 sequence: CASSVSGGGTNEQFF. The CDR3 nucleotides read TGTGCCAGCAGCGTTAGCGGGGGGGGAACAAATGAGCAGTTCTTC.

This clonotype was seen repeatedly, ten times or more. The chain uses TRBV10-3 and TRBJ2-6; 8 nucleotides agree with TRBD2. CDR1 and CDR2 (germline): ENHRY, SYGVKD. The junction had 4 bases not matched to a gene; V was cut back by 6 bases and J by 0 bases. This CDR3 comprises 16 residues. This CDR3 reads CAIRAGRASGANVLTF. For the CDR3, the DNA is TGTGCCATCAGGGCCGGGAGGGCCTCTGGGGCCAACGTCCTGACTTTC.

This clonotype was counted many times. The chain links TRBV4-1 to TRBJ2-2; no reliable D call. V was clipped by 0 bases and J by 1 base, with 6 bases between them. CDR3 size: 15 residues. Germline CDR1 and CDR2: MGHRA and YSYEKL. The CDR3 loop is CASSQEGGNTGELFF. CDR3 nucleotides: TGCGCCAGCAGCCAAGAAGGTGGGAACACCGGGGAGCTGTTTTTT.

This clonotype was observed many times. The chain links TRBV11-2 to TRBJ2-5; possibly TRBD2 for D (6 bases). Trimming shortened V by 4 bases and J by 2 bases, and 17 bases separated the two germline ends. The CDR3 loop spans 16 amino acids. Germline CDR1 is SGHAT and CDR2 is FQNNGV. The CDR3 DNA reads TGTGCCAGCAGCTATGTACCATGGGGGGAGCAAGAGACCCAGTACTTC. This translates into CASSYVPWGEQETQYF.

Many counts were recorded for this clonotype. The gene calls are TRBV19 and TRBJ1-5, with TRBD1 matching over 10 bases. V trimming: 6 bases; J trimming: 6 bases; junction bases outside the gene matches: 8. CDR1 is LNHDA, CDR2 SQIVND, per germline (reference sequence). This CDR3 has 15 residues. The CDR3 DNA is TGTGCCAGTAGAAGAGGACAGGGGGGATTTCAGCCCCAGCATTTT. It is translated as CASRRGQGGFQPQHF. The variable domain in full, with the rest retrieved from reference TRBV19 and TRBJ1-5, is DGGITQSPKYLFRKEGQNVTLSCEQNLNHDAMYWYRQDPGQGLRLIYYSQIVNDFQKGDIAEGYSVSREKKESFPLTVTSAQKNPTAFYLCASRRGQGGFQPQHFGDGTRLSIL.

The gene calls are TRBV12-3 or TRBV12-4 and TRBJ2-3; D is unclear. This CDR3 is 14 amino acids long. The V end was cut by 7 bases, the J end by 2 bases, with 13 bases between. This CDR3 is CASIGDGTTDTQYF. For the CDR3, the DNA is TGTGCCAGCATCGGAGACGGAACCACAGATACGCAGTATTTT.

At least ten counts were recorded for this clonotype. The rearrangement uses TRBV7-8 and TRBJ2-3; TRBD2 might be the D (5 bases). V was pared by 5 bases and J by 3 bases, with 12 bases between. CDR3 size: 14 residues. Germline CDR1 is SGHVS and CDR2 is FQNEAQ. CDR3 amino acids: CASSREGWTDTQYF. DNA for the CDR3: TGTGCCAGCAGCCGGGAAGGGTGGACAGATACGCAGTATTTT.

Regarding this clonotype: This sequence may be a read error, since a much larger clone differs from it by one base. V gene TRBV5-6 combines with J gene TRBJ1-4, with TRBD1 matching over 8 bases. CDR1 and CDR2 (germline): SGHDT, YYEEEE. This CDR3 spans 15 amino acids. CDR3 loop: CACSLGGQGEGKLFF. CDR3 DNA: TGTGCCTGCAGCTTGGGTGGACAGGGAGAAGGGAAACTGTTTTTT.

This clonotype was recorded many times. The rearrangement uses TRBV4-3 and TRBJ2-5, with 13 bases lining up with TRBD2. With V trimmed by 0 bases and J by 4 bases, 2 bases remained unmatched. This CDR3 comprises 16 residues. The germline gives CDR1 LGHNA, CDR2 YSLEER. This CDR3 is CASSQDRLAGGETQYF. The CDR3 DNA is TGCGCCAGCAGCCAAGACAGACTAGCGGGGGGAGAGACCCAGTACTTC.

This clonotype was seen repeatedly, ten times or more. The genes are TRBV10-1 and TRBJ2-3; D may be TRBD2 (6 bases). CDR3 length: 13 amino acids. V was trimmed by 4 bases and J by 5 bases, leaving 10 bases between them. Germline V gene data show CDR1 as WNHNN and CDR2 as SYGVQD (reference sequence). The chain's CDR3 is CASSVLAIDTQYF. In nucleotides, the CDR3 is TGCGCCAGCAGTGTTCTAGCGATAGATACGCAGTATTTT.

This clonotype has a count of ten or more. This chain joins TRBV12-3 or TRBV12-4 and TRBJ2-1, with a tentative D call TRBD2 (6 bases). CDR3 length equals 15 residues. V dropped 6 bases and J dropped 9 bases, with 21 bases sitting between them. The CDR3 DNA reads as TGTGCCAGCAGCGCCCGGGGGTCTGTCCGGAGTGAGCAGTTCTTC. It encodes CASSARGSVRSEQFF.

The sample holds many counts of this clonotype. V is TRBV10-3 and J is TRBJ1-2; 10 bases agree with TRBD1. The CDR3 length is 14 residues. Germline loops: CDR1 ENHRY, CDR2 SYGVKD. J was trimmed by 5 bases and V by 6 bases; bases with no gene match: 6. For the CDR3, the DNA is TGTGCCATCAGCCACCAGGACAGGGGGTATGGCTACACCTTC. Protein sequence: CAISHQDRGYGYTF.

This clonotype was counted many times. This chain joins TRBV12-3 or TRBV12-4 and TRBJ1-2; no clear D. V was pared by 3 bases and J by 7 bases, with 9 bases between. This CDR3 has 12 residues. CDR3: CASSFYESGYTF. Here the CDR3 DNA reads TGTGCCAGCAGTTTTTACGAGAGTGGCTACACCTTC.